Each of the 27 T cell receptor beta chains below was sequenced from the same sample in a study of cytomegalovirus exposure and HLA in healthy donors. Primers: 60 Vbeta forward and 13 Jbeta reverse. Libraries were prepared by immunoSEQ multiplex PCR; TCRdb keeps only in-frame clonotypes and omits some of them. Of approximately 150,000 clones listed, under 70% were seen once; the top ten hold approximately 2.9%. Sequenced input: PBMCs. Source of these receptors: a woman aged 25 to 39 in good health and CMV-seropositive.

V is TRBV5-6 and J is TRBJ2-7; 10 bases agree with TRBD2. V was clipped by 4 bases and J by 0 bases; unmatched bases: 4. The CDR3 contains 15 residues. The germline V gene encodes CDR1 SGHDT and CDR2 YYEEEE. The DNA for the CDR3 is TGTGCCAGCAGCAGACCTAGCGGGAGCTCCTACGAGCAGTACTTC. It translates to CASSRPSGSSYEQYF.

The chain uses TRBV2 and TRBJ2-1; TRBD2 is a possible D gene (6 bases). From germline, CDR1 is SNHLY and CDR2 FYNNEI. CDR3 length equals 14 residues. V was clipped by 3 bases and J by 7 bases, with 13 bases between them. This CDR3 is CASSDRGLLNEQFF. Written as DNA, the CDR3 is TGTGCCAGCAGTGATCGGGGACTTTTAAATGAGCAGTTCTTC. The full variable domain, its missing parts supplied by reference TRBV2 and TRBJ2-1, is EPEVTQTPSHQVTQMGQEVILRCVPISNHLYFYWYRQILGQKVEFLVSFYNNEISEKSEIFDDQFSVERPDGSNFTLKIRSTKLEDSAMYFCASSDRGLLNEQFFGPGTRLTVL.

This clone was seen a handful of times. The chain carries TRBV5-1 and TRBJ2-3; D call uncertain. The CDR3 sequence is 14 residues long. Germline CDR1 is SGHRS and CDR2 is YFSETQ. The V gene lost 4 bases and the J gene lost 0 bases, with 9 bases spanning the gap. The CDR3 spells CASSPGESTDTQYF. As DNA, the CDR3 is TGCGCCAGCAGCCCGGGTGAAAGCACAGATACGCAGTATTTT. Full variable domain (missing parts from reference TRBV5-1 and TRBJ2-3): KAGVTQTPRYLIKTRGQQVTLSCSPISGHRSVSWYQQTPGQGLQFLFEYFSETQRNKGNFPGRFSGRQFSNSRSEMNVSTLELGDSALYLCASSPGESTDTQYFGPGTRLTVL.

V and J are TRBV5-1 and TRBJ2-3, with 7 bases that match TRBD1. CDR1 and CDR2 from the germline V gene are SGHRS and YFSETQ. CDR3 length: 13 residues. V dropped 7 bases and J dropped 0; count of bases not matched to a gene: 2. As DNA, the CDR3 is TGCGCCAGCCGGACAGGTAGCACAGATACGCAGTATTTT. Translation gives CASRTGSTDTQYF. Supplemented by reference TRBV5-1 and TRBJ2-3, the full variable domain reads KAGVTQTPRYLIKTRGQQVTLSCSPISGHRSVSWYQQTPGQGLQFLFEYFSETQRNKGNFPGRFSGRQFSNSRSEMNVSTLELGDSALYLCASRTGSTDTQYFGPGTRLTVL.

V usage is TRBV6-1 and J usage is TRBJ1-6; 8 nucleotides match TRBD1. CDR1 and CDR2 (germline): MNHNS, SASEGT. The CDR3 covers 16 residues. The V and J ends lost 3 bases and 7 bases, in that order; junction bases with no gene match: 8. CDR3 in amino acids: CASSDGFTGGNSPLHF. CDR3 sequence (DNA): TGTGCCAGCAGTGATGGGTTTACAGGGGGGAATTCACCCCTCCACTTT.

J is TRBJ1-1 and V is TRBV19; D possibly corresponds to TRBD1 (5 bases). With 2 bases removed from V and 6 bases from J, the gap between germline ends came to 13 bases. Looked up from germline, CDR1 is LNHDA and CDR2 is SQIVND (reference sequence). The CDR3 loop spans 14 amino acids. The DNA of the CDR3 is TGTGCCAGTAGTATACAACAGGTGGTTGCTGAAGCTTTCTTT. Translating gives CASSIQQVVAEAFF.

The chain links TRBV12-5 to TRBJ2-1, with 11 bases lining up with TRBD2. CDR3 length equals 16 residues. J was trimmed by 6 bases and V by 4 bases; bases with no gene match: 8. From germline, CDR1 is LGHNT and CDR2 FRNRAP. CDR3 nucleotide sequence: TGTGCTAGTGGTTGGCCCCTAGCGGGAGGTCCCAATGAGCAGTTCTTC. Amino acid sequence: CASGWPLAGGPNEQFF.

V usage is TRBV30 and J usage is TRBJ2-3; 8 bases are a match to TRBD1. V shed 4 bases and J 4 bases; nucleotides not matched to a gene: 19. This CDR3 is built from 18 residues. Looked up from germline, CDR1 is GTSNPN and CDR2 is SVGIG (reference sequence). The CDR3 spells CAWNKGQGSTFLPDTQYF. In nucleotides, the CDR3 is TGTGCCTGGAATAAAGGACAGGGTTCGACGTTTCTCCCAGATACGCAGTATTTT.

This clone was counted between two and nine times. The chain recombines TRBV6-1 with TRBJ2-5, with a possible D match to TRBD2 (5 bases). Trimming cost V 9 bases and J 5 bases, with 16 bases left between them. This CDR3 spans 13 amino acids. The germline V gene encodes CDR1 MNHNS and CDR2 SASEGT. CDR3 region: CARAAGLGETQYF. The CDR3 DNA sequence: TGTGCCAGGGCGGCGGGCTTAGGGGAGACCCAGTACTTC.

This clone was seen more than once but under ten times. The CDR3 protein is CAWSVGIGRRHEQYF. CDR3 coding DNA: TGTGCCTGGAGTGTCGGGATAGGGAGGCGCCACGAGCAGTACTTC. V usage is TRBV30 and J usage is TRBJ2-7; D may be TRBD2 (6 bases). Trimming took 0 bases from V and 5 from J, leaving 17 bases between them. Germline V lookup: CDR1 GTSNPN, CDR2 SVGIG (reference sequence). CDR3 length equals 15 residues.

The chain recombines TRBV7-2 with TRBJ1-5; D ambiguous. Germline V gene data show CDR1 as SGHTA and CDR2 as FQGNSA. V shed 5 bases and J shed 4 bases, with 9 bases lying between them. The CDR3 covers 13 residues. The CDR3 nucleotides are TGTGCCAGCAGCCCGGGAGGTAATCAGCCCCAGCATTTT. It translates to CASSPGGNQPQHF.

The chain uses TRBV5-1 and TRBJ1-5, with D perhaps matching TRBD1 (5 bases). From germline, CDR1 is SGHRS and CDR2 YFSETQ. CDR3 length: 14 amino acids. V dropped 3 bases and J dropped 3 bases, with 10 bases sitting between them. The CDR3: CASSSRQNNQPQHF. The CDR3 nucleotides are TGCGCCAGCAGCTCCAGACAGAACAATCAGCCCCAGCATTTT.

The chain is built from TRBV6-1 and TRBJ1-6, with 7 bases lining up with TRBD1. The CDR3 consists of 14 residues. V was pared by 6 bases and J by 9 bases, with 8 bases of the junction left unmatched. Germline V lookup: CDR1 MNHNS, CDR2 SASEGT. As DNA, the CDR3 is TGTGCCAGCAGACCGACAGGGTCCGGTTCACCCCTCCACTTT. This codes for CASRPTGSGSPLHF.

In this sample, this clone turned up a few times. The chain joins TRBV5-4 to TRBJ2-5, with D unclear. The CDR3 extends over 13 amino acids. Germline V CDR1 and CDR2: SGHNT, YYREEE (reference sequence). The ends were cut back, 1 base at V and 2 bases at J, with 6 bases in the middle. The CDR3 reads CASSLLEQETQYF. The CDR3 DNA follows: TGTGCCAGCAGCTTGTTAGAGCAAGAGACCCAGTACTTC.

CDR3 region: CASSPNRQGHYGYTF. CDR3 sequence (DNA): TGTGCCAGCTCACCGAACCGACAGGGGCACTATGGCTACACCTTC. The chain couples TRBV18 to TRBJ1-2, with 8 positions matching TRBD1. The germline V gene has CDR1 KGHSH and CDR2 LQKENI. CDR3 length: 15 amino acids. Trimming cost V 3 bases and J 3 bases; bases outside gene matches: 6. Full variable domain (remainder filled in from reference TRBV18 and TRBJ1-2): NAGVMQNPRHLVRRRGQEARLRCSPMKGHSHVYWYRQLPEEGLKFMVYLQKENIIDESGMPKERFSAEFPKEGPSILRIQQVVRGDSAAYFCASSPNRQGHYGYTFGSGTRLTVV.

The gene calls are TRBV19 and TRBJ2-1, with TRBD2 identical over 11 bases. This CDR3 spans 14 amino acids. The trim removed 6 bases at V and 4 bases at J, leaving 2 bases unmatched. Germline CDR1 is LNHDA and CDR2 is SQIVND (reference sequence). The CDR3 DNA is TGTGCCAGTAGCCGACTAGCGGGGTACAATGAGCAGTTCTTC. Translating it yields CASSRLAGYNEQFF.

The chain joins TRBV7-9 to TRBJ2-2; TRBD1 matches at 8 bases. Germline lookup yields CDR1 SEHNR and CDR2 FQNEAQ (reference sequence). The J segment lost 7 bases and the V segment lost 5 bases, leaving 6 bases of the junction unmatched. The CDR3 runs to 14 residues. CDR3 region: CASSPQGANGELFF. Written as DNA, the CDR3 is TGTGCCAGCAGCCCGCAGGGGGCAAACGGGGAGCTGTTTTTT.

The J gene is TRBJ1-1, the V gene TRBV6-1; D uncertain. Germline V lookup: CDR1 MNHNS, CDR2 SASEGT. The CDR3 extends over 11 amino acids. V lost 11 bases, J lost 7 bases, and 14 bases lay in between. CDR3 coding DNA: TGTGCCGGCGGGAAATCAAATGAAGCTTTCTTT. It is translated as CAGGKSNEAFF.

The V call is TRBV2, the J call TRBJ1-5, with D possibly being TRBD1 (5 bases). The CDR3 sequence is 15 residues long. Germline CDR1 reads SNHLY; CDR2 reads FYNNEI. V shed 6 bases and J shed 0 bases, with 12 bases lying between them. For the CDR3, the DNA is TGTGCCAGCAGAAAGGGGATTTATAGCAATCAGCCCCAGCATTTT. Its protein product is CASRKGIYSNQPQHF.

The chain couples TRBV9 to TRBJ1-5; maybe TRBD1 (6 bases). The ends were cut back, 0 bases at V and 7 bases at J, with 11 bases in the middle. CDR3 length equals 14 residues. Germline CDR1 and CDR2: SGDLS and YYNGEE. The CDR3 DNA sequence: TGTGCCAGCAGCGTAGCTGGTGGGGGCCAGCCCCAGCATTTT. It translates to CASSVAGGGQPQHF.

V gene TRBV27 combines with J gene TRBJ1-3; 10 nucleotides agree with TRBD1. The J segment lost 0 bases and the V segment lost 5 bases, leaving 7 bases of the junction unmatched. Germline values: CDR1 MNHEY, CDR2 SMNVEV (reference sequence). The CDR3 has 17 amino acids. The CDR3 loop is CASSRGQGINSGNTIYF. Written as DNA, the CDR3 is TGTGCCAGCAGTAGGGGACAGGGGATAAACTCTGGAAACACCATATATTTT.

The CDR3, as DNA: TGCGCCAGCAGCCAAGGCTTCGGCGGGGTGGGAGAGACCCAGTACTTC. Its translation: CASSQGFGGVGETQYF. This sequence joins TRBV4-1 and TRBJ2-5; tentatively, D is TRBD2 (6 bases). The V gene lost 1 base and the J gene lost 4 bases, with 16 bases spanning the gap. CDR1 and CDR2 from the germline V gene are MGHRA and YSYEKL. The CDR3 extends over 16 amino acids.

The chain recombines TRBV6-5 with TRBJ2-7; 7 nucleotides match TRBD1. Trimming cost V 2 bases and J 10 bases; bases outside gene matches: 2. CDR3 size: 11 residues. From germline, CDR1 is MNHEY and CDR2 SVGAGI. Here the CDR3 reads CASSYGTDQYF. The CDR3 coding sequence is TGTGCCAGCAGTTACGGGACAGATCAGTACTTC.

This chain's CDR3 is CASSLRGRSTEAFF. In DNA, the CDR3 is TGTGCCAGCAGCTTGAGGGGGCGGAGTACTGAAGCTTTCTTT. V usage is TRBV5-8 and J usage is TRBJ1-1; TRBD1 aligns across 7 bases. The ends lost 1 base at V and 5 bases at J; junction bases unmatched: 5. CDR1 SGHTS and CDR2 YDEGEE come from the germline V gene. This CDR3 has 14 residues. Drawing the rest from reference TRBV5-8 and TRBJ1-1, the complete variable domain is EAGVTQSPTHLIKTRGQQATLRCSPISGHTSVYWYQQALGLGLQFLLWYDEGEERNRGNFPPRFSGRQFPNYSSELNVNALELEDSALYLCASSLRGRSTEAFFGQGTRLTVV.

This rearrangement joins TRBV5-4 to TRBJ1-1; tentatively, D is TRBD1 (6 bases). The V end was cut by 0 bases, the J end by 6 bases, with 9 bases between. The CDR3 is made up of 13 amino acids. Germline loops: CDR1 SGHNT, CDR2 YYREEE (reference sequence). The CDR3 is CASSLDRAAEAFF. The DNA of the CDR3 is TGTGCCAGCAGCTTGGACAGGGCTGCTGAAGCTTTCTTT.

This clone was detected only once. This rearrangement joins TRBV28 to TRBJ2-1, with 8 bases that match TRBD1. The junction had 11 bases not matched to a gene; V was cut back by 6 bases and J by 4 bases. Germline V gene lookup returns CDR1 MDHEN and CDR2 SYDVKM. The CDR3 has 16 amino acids. CDR3 bases: TGTGCCAGCAGCCATCAGGGGGCTCGTGGGTACAATGAGCAGTTCTTC. As protein: CASSHQGARGYNEQFF.

The chain carries TRBV20-1 and TRBJ1-2; D unclear. This CDR3 spans 11 amino acids. V lost 3 bases and J lost 8, with 10 bases in between. Germline V gene sequence: CDR1 DFQATT, CDR2 SNEGSKA (reference sequence). In DNA, the CDR3 is TGCAGTGCTAGCCGCGGAGCAGGCTACACCTTC. Protein sequence: CSASRGAGYTF.